The 9 T cell receptor beta chains below were found in one sample sequenced in a study of blood T cell repertoires in COVID-19. Assay used: immunoSEQ multiplex PCR; TCRdb lists only in-frame clones, some missing. Here the sample spans 120,000 or so clones, 65% to 90% being singletons. Sequenced sample: peripheral blood. These TCRs come from an elderly man with active or convalescent COVID-19.

The V and J genes are TRBV5-4 and TRBJ2-3, with TRBD2 matching over 8 bases. CDR3 size: 12 residues. V lost 6 bases, J lost 6 bases, and 3 bases stayed unmatched. From germline, CDR1 is SGHNT and CDR2 YYREEE (reference sequence). DNA of the CDR3: TGTGCCAGCAATCGGGGGGGTGATACGCAGTATTTT. Translating gives CASNRGGDTQYF.

This sequence joins TRBV5-4 and TRBJ1-1; 7 bases are a match to TRBD1. V lost 4 bases to trimming and J lost 2 bases; unmatched junction nucleotides: 14. The germline gives CDR1 SGHNT, CDR2 YYREEE (reference sequence). This CDR3 is built from 17 residues. The CDR3 loop is CASSHLNRGPTNTEAFF. The DNA of the CDR3 is TGTGCCAGCAGCCACCTCAACAGGGGTCCTACCAACACTGAAGCTTTCTTT. Filled out from reference TRBV5-4 and TRBJ1-1, the complete variable domain reads ETGVTQSPTHLIKTRGQQVTLRCSSQSGHNTVSWYQQALGQGPQFIFQYYREEENGRGNFPPRFSGLQFPNYSSELNVNALELDDSALYLCASSHLNRGPTNTEAFFGQGTRLTVV.

A remark on this clone: At one of its ends the junction is not consistent with the germline gene, which may arise from a read error. This chain joins TRBV20-1 and TRBJ2-7; a possible D gene is TRBD1 (6 bases). This CDR3 has 11 residues. Germline V gene lookup returns CDR1 DFQATT and CDR2 SNEGSKA (reference sequence). CDR3 in amino acids: CSARSGTPSKF. CDR3 sequence (DNA): TGCAGTGCAAGGTCCGGGACACCGAGCAAGTTC.

V usage is TRBV5-1 and J usage is TRBJ2-1; TRBD2 aligns across 7 bases. J lost 0 bases, V lost 6 bases, and 6 bases had no gene match. This CDR3 comprises 15 residues. Germline CDR1 and CDR2: SGHRS and YFSETQ. The CDR3 DNA reads TGCGCCAGCACCACTAGCGTGAGCTCCTACAATGAGCAGTTCTTC. Translation: CASTTSVSSYNEQFF.

This chain joins TRBV9 and TRBJ2-7; weak D call: TRBD1 (5 bases). CDR1 is SGDLS, CDR2 YYNGEE, per germline. This CDR3 comprises 13 residues. Trimming took off 4 bases at V and 2 bases at J, with 10 bases between the two ends. The CDR3 sequence is CASSPGSTYEQYF. The DNA of the CDR3 is TGTGCCAGCAGCCCAGGGTCTACCTACGAGCAGTACTTC.

The rearrangement links TRBV18 to TRBJ1-2; D uncertain. The CDR3 extends over 16 amino acids. Trimming stripped 3 bases from V and 2 bases from J, with 16 bases between. Looked up from germline, CDR1 is KGHSH and CDR2 is LQKENI. The CDR3 DNA follows: TGTGCCAGCTCACCCGCCCTTGGAGCCACCAACTATGGCTACACCTTC. Amino acid sequence: CASSPALGATNYGYTF. The complete variable domain, with remaining parts taken from reference TRBV18 and TRBJ1-2, reads NAGVMQNPRHLVRRRGQEARLRCSPMKGHSHVYWYRQLPEEGLKFMVYLQKENIIDESGMPKERFSAEFPKEGPSILRIQQVVRGDSAAYFCASSPALGATNYGYTFGSGTRLTVV.

Only one count was recorded for this clone. V is TRBV28 and J is TRBJ1-2, with D maybe TRBD1 (5 bases). Germline CDR1 reads MDHEN; CDR2 reads SYDVKM. CDR3 length equals 13 residues. V lost 11 bases and J 4 bases, leaving 17 bases between the germline ends. The CDR3 DNA reads TGTGCCGCCCGACTGGGGCCCACCTATGGCTACACCTTC. It encodes CAARLGPTYGYTF.

V is TRBV29-1 and J is TRBJ2-3, with D perhaps matching TRBD2 (6 bases). The germline CDR1 and CDR2 sequences are SQVTM and ANQGSEA. Deletions cut 4 bases from V and 0 bases from J, with 11 bases between. The length of the CDR3 is 14 residues. The CDR3 region is CSVAPGTSTDTQYF. CDR3 sequence (DNA): TGCAGCGTTGCTCCCGGGACTAGCACAGATACGCAGTATTTT.

This sequence joins TRBV27 and TRBJ2-7; 8 positions match TRBD2. Germline V lookup: CDR1 MNHEY, CDR2 SMNVEV (reference sequence). This CDR3 contains 14 residues. Trimming took 3 bases from V and 4 from J; bases not matched to a gene: 5. The DNA for the CDR3 is TGTGCCAGCAGTTTTAGCGGGGTCCGATACGAGCAGTACTTC. Amino acids: CASSFSGVRYEQYF.